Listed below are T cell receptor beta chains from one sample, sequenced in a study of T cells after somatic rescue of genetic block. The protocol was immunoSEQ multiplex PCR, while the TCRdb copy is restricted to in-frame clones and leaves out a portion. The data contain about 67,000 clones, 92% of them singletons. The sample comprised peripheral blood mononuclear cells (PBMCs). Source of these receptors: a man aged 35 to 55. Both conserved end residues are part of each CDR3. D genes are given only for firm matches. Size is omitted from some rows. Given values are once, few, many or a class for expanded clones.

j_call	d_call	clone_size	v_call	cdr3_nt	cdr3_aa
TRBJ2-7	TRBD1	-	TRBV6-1	TGTGCCAGCAGTGATTCAGGGGGCTCAACCTACGAGCAGTACTTC	CASSDSGGSTYEQYF
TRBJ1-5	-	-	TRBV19	TGTGCCAGTAGTGGTGGGGGGAGGCAGCCCCAGCATTTT	CASSGGGRQPQHF
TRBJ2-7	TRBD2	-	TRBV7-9	TGTGCCAGCAGCTTAGGGCGGGGGGACAAGCAGTACTTC	CASSLGRGDKQYF
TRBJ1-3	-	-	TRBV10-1	TGCGCCAGCAGTCCCGAATCCACGGGAAACACCATATATTTT	CASSPESTGNTIYF
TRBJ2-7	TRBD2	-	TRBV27	TGTGCCAGCAGTTTAGTGCCGGGGGGCTACGAGCAGTACTTC	CASSLVPGGYEQYF
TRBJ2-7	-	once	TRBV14	TGTGCCAGCAGCCGGGACTTGAGCTCCTACGAGCAGTACTTC	CASSRDLSSYEQYF
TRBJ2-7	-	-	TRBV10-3	TGTGCCATCAGTGATGCGGGCGGAGCCGAGCAGTACTTC	CAISDAGGAEQYF
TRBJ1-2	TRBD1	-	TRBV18	TGTGCCAGCTCACCACGAGGGACAGAGCTCTATGGCTACACCTTC	CASSPRGTELYGYTF
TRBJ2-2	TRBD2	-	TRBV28	TGTGCCAGCAGTTTACTAGCGGAAAACACCGGGGAGCTGTTTTTT	CASSLLAENTGELFF
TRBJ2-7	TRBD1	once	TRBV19	TGTGCCAGTAGACCTCCGGGACAGTCCTACGAGCAGTACTTC	CASRPPGQSYEQYF
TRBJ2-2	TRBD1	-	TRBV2	TGTGCCAGCAGTGACTGGACAGGGGGTTGGACCGGGGAGCTGTTTTTT	CASSDWTGGWTGELFF
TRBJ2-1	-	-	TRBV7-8	TGTGCCAGCAGCTTAGTAGCCACCTCCTACAATGAGCAGTTCTTC	CASSLVATSYNEQFF
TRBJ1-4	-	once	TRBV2	TGTGCCAGCAGTGCCCCGGGTCTAAGTGAAAAACTGTTTTTT	CASSAPGLSEKLFF
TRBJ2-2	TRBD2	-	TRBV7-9	TGTGCCAGCAGCGCCGGGGGGGCCGGCGGGGAGCTGTTTTTT	CASSAGGAGGELFF
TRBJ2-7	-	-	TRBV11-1	TGTGCCAGCAGCTTTCGGGGGTGGGACTACGAGCAGTACTTC	CASSFRGWDYEQYF
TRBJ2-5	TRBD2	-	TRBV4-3	TGCGCCAGCAGTCAAGGGAGAGTAGCGGGAGGGCCGGGACAAGAGACCCAGTACTTC	CASSQGRVAGGPGQETQYF
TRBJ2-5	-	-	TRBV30	TGTGCCGGAACGACAGATGAAGAGACCCAGTACTTC	CAGTTDEETQYF
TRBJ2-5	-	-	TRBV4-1	TGCGCCAGCAGCCAAGCCCCTGTTGGGGGCACGAAACAAGAGACCCAGTACTTC	CASSQAPVGGTKQETQYF
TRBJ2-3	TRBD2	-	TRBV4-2	TGTGCCAGCAGCCGGGGGCTAGCGGGACCAGATACGCAGTATTTT	CASSRGLAGPDTQYF
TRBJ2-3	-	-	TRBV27	TGTGCCAGCAGTTTAGGGGGCACAGATACGCAGTATTTT	CASSLGGTDTQYF
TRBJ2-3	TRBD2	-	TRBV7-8	TGTGCCAGCAGAGAGGGACTAGCGAGAACAGATACGCAGTATTTT	CASREGLARTDTQYF
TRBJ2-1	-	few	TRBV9	TGTGCCAGCAGCCCTGTCCCCATCAATGAGCAGTTCTTC	CASSPVPINEQFF
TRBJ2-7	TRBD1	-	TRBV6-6	TGTGCCAGCAGCCGGCCAAGGACAGGAGCCTACGAGCAGTACTTC	CASSRPRTGAYEQYF
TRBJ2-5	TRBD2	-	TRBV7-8	TGTGCCAGCAGCATACTTGGGGGACTAGCGAACTTC	CASSILGGLANF
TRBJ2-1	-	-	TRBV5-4	TGTGCCAGCAGCTTGGATTTGCGGGTCGCCTACAATGAGCAGTTCTTC	CASSLDLRVAYNEQFF
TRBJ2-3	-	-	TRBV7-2	TGTGCCAGCAGCTTAGAAAGATATAATACGCAGTATTTT	CASSLERYNTQYF
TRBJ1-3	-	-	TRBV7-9	TGTGCCAGCAGCTTCCAGCCCTCTGGAAACACCATATATTTT	CASSFQPSGNTIYF
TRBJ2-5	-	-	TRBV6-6	TGTGCCAGCAGTTACTCGATGGAGACCCAGTACTTC	CASSYSMETQYF
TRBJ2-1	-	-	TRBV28	TGTGCCAGCAGCTTCGAGGGGGGCTCCTACAATGAGCAGTTCTTC	CASSFEGGSYNEQFF
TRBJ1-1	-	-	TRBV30	TGTGCCTGGACGATGGAAGGCACTGAAGCTTTCTTT	CAWTMEGTEAFF
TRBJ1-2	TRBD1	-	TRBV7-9	TGTGCCAGCAGCTTAGCGGCGGACAGGGGGCGTTATGGCTACACCTTC	CASSLAADRGRYGYTF
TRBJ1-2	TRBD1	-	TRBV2	TGTGCCAGCAGTGTACGGACAGGAGTCAACTATGGCTACACCTTC	CASSVRTGVNYGYTF
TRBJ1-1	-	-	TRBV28	TGTGCCAGCAGTCGGACAGTGAAGAACACTGAAGCTTTCTTT	CASSRTVKNTEAFF
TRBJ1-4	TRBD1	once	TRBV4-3	TGCGCCAGCAGCCAAGCCGGACAGGGGGCGGCTGAAAAACTGTTTTTT	CASSQAGQGAAEKLFF
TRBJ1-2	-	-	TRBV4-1	TGCGCCAGCAGCCCCCGGGAGGGGGGCTATGGCTACACCTTC	CASSPREGGYGYTF
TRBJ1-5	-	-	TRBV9	TGTGCCAGCAGCCCAGGGGCGCCGAATCAGCCCCAGCATTTT	CASSPGAPNQPQHF
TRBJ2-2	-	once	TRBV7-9	TGTGCCAGCAGCTTAGCGGGGGGAGGCGAGGAGCTGTTTTTT	CASSLAGGGEELFF
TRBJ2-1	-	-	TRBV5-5	TGTGCCAGCACTATGCCGGGACACCGCTCCTACAATGAGCAGTTCTTC	CASTMPGHRSYNEQFF
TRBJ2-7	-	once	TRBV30	TGTGCCTGGAGTGTACGAGGCTACGAGCAGTACTTC	CAWSVRGYEQYF
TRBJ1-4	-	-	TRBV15	TGTGCCACCAGCAGAGATCGGGGAACTAATGAAAAACTGTTTTTT	CATSRDRGTNEKLFF
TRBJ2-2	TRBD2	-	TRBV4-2	TGTGCCAGCAGCCAAGGAGCGGGGAGGAACACCGGGGAGCTGTTTTTT	CASSQGAGRNTGELFF
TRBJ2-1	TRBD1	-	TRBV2	TGTGCCAGCAAAAGGGACAGGACCTACAATGAGCAGTTCTTC	CASKRDRTYNEQFF
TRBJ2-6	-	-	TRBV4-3	TGCGCCAGCAGCCAAGATGGGGGCGGCTCTGGGGCCAACGTCCTGACTTTC	CASSQDGGGSGANVLTF
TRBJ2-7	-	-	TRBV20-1	TGCAGTGCTAGAGATCGTAACGAGCAGTACTTC	CSARDRNEQYF
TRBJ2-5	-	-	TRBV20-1	TGCAGTGCTACCCCTAAAGAGACCCAGTACTTC	CSATPKETQYF
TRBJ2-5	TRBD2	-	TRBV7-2	TGTGCCAGCAGCTTCTCTAGCGGGAGGGAGACCCAGTACTTC	CASSFSSGRETQYF
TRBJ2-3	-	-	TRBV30	TGTGCCTGGAGCCCCACAGATACGCAGTATTTT	CAWSPTDTQYF
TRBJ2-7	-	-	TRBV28	TGTGCCAGCAGCCGAATAAGTCCAGGCCCCTACGAGCAGTACTTC	CASSRISPGPYEQYF
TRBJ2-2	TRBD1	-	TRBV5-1	TGCGCCAGCAGCTCTCAGGGGGCAAGCACCGGGGAGCTGTTTTTT	CASSSQGASTGELFF
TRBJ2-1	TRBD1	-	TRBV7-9	TGTGCCAGCAGCTTAGGAGACAGGGGGGTGGATGAGCAGTTCTTC	CASSLGDRGVDEQFF
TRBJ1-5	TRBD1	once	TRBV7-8	TGTGCCAGCAGCTTAGCGGAGACAGGGTGGATCCAGCCCCAGCATTTT	CASSLAETGWIQPQHF
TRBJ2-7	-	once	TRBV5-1	TGCGCCAGCAGCTTGGGATACGAGCAGTACTTC	CASSLGYEQYF
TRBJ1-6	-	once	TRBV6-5	TGTGCCAGCAGTAAGGCGTATAATTCACCCCTCCACTTT	CASSKAYNSPLHF
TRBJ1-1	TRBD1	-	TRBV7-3	TGTGCCAGCAGCCCAGGCCGGACAGGGCGTGAAGCTTTCTTT	CASSPGRTGREAFF
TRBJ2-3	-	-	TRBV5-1	TGCGCCAGCAGACTCGTAGACTCCAGCACAGATACGCAGTATTTT	CASRLVDSSTDTQYF